The next 10 T cell receptor beta chains were all read from a single sample in a study of identical twins. MiXCR, applied by TCRdb to the 5' RACE reads, yields one record per CDR3 protein. Counted here are some 600,000 distinct CDR3 sequences, about 7.6% occurring once; the ten biggest clones make up around 1.6%. The same specimen was also included in a second study, on yellow fever vaccine responses in identical twins.

Sequencing input: PBMCs. These receptors were collected from a woman in her late teens or twenties in good health.

This clonotype was observed a handful of times. DNA of the CDR3: TGTGCCAGCAGCCAAGACGAGGGGGGTTCAACCTACAATGAGCAGTTCTTC. As protein: CASSQDEGGSTYNEQFF. This chain joins TRBV7-8 and TRBJ2-1; either TRBD1 or TRBD2 may supply D (6 bases each). Trimming removed 5 bases at V and 2 bases at J, with 19 bases between. This CDR3 is 17 amino acids long. Germline V gene lookup returns CDR1 SGHVS and CDR2 FQNEAQ.

The rearrangement uses TRBV28 and TRBJ1-6; D possibly corresponds to TRBD1 (5 bases). With 6 bases removed from V and 9 bases from J, the gap between germline ends came to 18 bases. The CDR3 sequence is 15 residues long. CDR1 and CDR2 from the germline V gene are MDHEN and SYDVKM. This chain's CDR3 is CASSLTGWDSSPLHF. In nucleotides, the CDR3 is TGTGCCAGCAGCTTAACAGGTTGGGATAGTTCACCCCTCCACTTT.

This clonotype was counted a few times. The chain couples TRBV20-1 to TRBJ2-1, with 7 bases identical to TRBD2. Germline-derived CDR1 and CDR2 are DFQATT and SNEGSKA (reference sequence). The CDR3 is 13 amino acids. Trimming cost V 2 bases and J 5 bases; bases outside gene matches: 3. The CDR3 DNA reads TGCAGTGCTAGACGCCTAGCGGACAATGAGCAGTTCTTC. Translation gives CSARRLADNEQFF.

V and J are TRBV5-1 and TRBJ2-1; 10 bases line up with TRBD2. There are 18 residues in the CDR3. V dropped 4 bases and J dropped 0; count of bases not matched to a gene: 10. CDR1 SGHRS and CDR2 YFSETQ come from the germline V gene. The CDR3 here is CASSPGRTSGSSYNEQFF. The CDR3 DNA reads as TGCGCCAGCAGCCCGGGGAGGACTAGCGGTAGCTCCTACAATGAGCAGTTCTTC.

The rearrangement uses TRBV3-1 and TRBJ1-2; 8 bases are shared with TRBD1. The CDR3 extends over 15 amino acids. Germline lookup yields CDR1 LGHDT and CDR2 YNNKEL (reference sequence). V dropped 3 bases and J dropped 4; count of bases not matched to a gene: 7. The CDR3 DNA follows: TGTGCCAGCAGCCAGCCCGGGACAGGCATCTATGGCTACACCTTC. It translates to CASSQPGTGIYGYTF.

This clonotype was seen a few times. The gene calls are TRBV29-1 and TRBJ2-3; D not resolved. V lost 5 bases and J lost 1, with 10 bases in between. Germline CDR1 is SQVTM and CDR2 is ANQGSEA. The CDR3 covers 13 residues. The CDR3 spells CSVQMLGTDTQYF. In DNA, the CDR3 is TGCAGCGTTCAAATGCTGGGCACAGATACGCAGTATTTT.

Ten or more counts support this clonotype. This chain joins TRBV5-6 and TRBJ2-7; the D gene is possibly TRBD1 (6 bases). This CDR3 is 15 amino acids long. From germline, CDR1 is SGHDT and CDR2 YYEEEE. Trimming removed 4 bases from V and 6 bases from J, with 20 bases in between. For the CDR3, the DNA is TGTGCCAGCAGCGCTGGACAGTTAGGACCCTCCGAGCAGTACTTC. Translation gives CASSAGQLGPSEQYF.

This clonotype was observed a single time. A much more abundant neighbour one base away suggests this may be a read error. This chain links TRBV4-1 with TRBJ2-7; 9 bases align to TRBD2. The CDR3 extends over 14 amino acids. CDR1 is MGHRA, CDR2 YSYEKL, per germline. The CDR3 reads CVSSQPSGTYEQYF. CDR3 bases: TGCGTCAGCAGCCAACCTAGCGGGACCTACGAGCAGTACTTC.

This clonotype has more than one count but fewer than ten. The chain links TRBV11-2 to TRBJ2-1; the match to TRBD2 covers 10 bases. Germline CDR1 reads SGHAT; CDR2 reads FQNNGV. V shed 1 base and J 4 bases; nucleotides not matched to a gene: 7. The CDR3 consists of 17 residues. DNA of the CDR3: TGTGCCAGCAGCTTAGTCGATAGCGGGGGGTCGTACAATGAGCAGTTCTTC. Its translation: CASSLVDSGGSYNEQFF.

The V call is TRBV5-6, the J call TRBJ2-7; D remains unclear. Trimming took off 5 bases at V and 5 bases at J, with 17 bases between the two ends. From germline, CDR1 is SGHDT and CDR2 YYEEEE. This CDR3 comprises 14 residues. CDR3 amino acids: CASRLRHIPNEQYF. The CDR3 nucleotides are TGTGCCAGCAGATTAAGACACATCCCCAACGAGCAGTACTTC. The full variable domain, completed using reference TRBV5-6 and TRBJ2-7, is DAGVTQSPTHLIKTRGQQVTLRCSPKSGHDTVSWYQQALGQGPQFIFQYYEEEERQRGNFPDRFSGHQFPNYSSELNVNALLLGDSALYLCASRLRHIPNEQYFGPGTRLTVT.